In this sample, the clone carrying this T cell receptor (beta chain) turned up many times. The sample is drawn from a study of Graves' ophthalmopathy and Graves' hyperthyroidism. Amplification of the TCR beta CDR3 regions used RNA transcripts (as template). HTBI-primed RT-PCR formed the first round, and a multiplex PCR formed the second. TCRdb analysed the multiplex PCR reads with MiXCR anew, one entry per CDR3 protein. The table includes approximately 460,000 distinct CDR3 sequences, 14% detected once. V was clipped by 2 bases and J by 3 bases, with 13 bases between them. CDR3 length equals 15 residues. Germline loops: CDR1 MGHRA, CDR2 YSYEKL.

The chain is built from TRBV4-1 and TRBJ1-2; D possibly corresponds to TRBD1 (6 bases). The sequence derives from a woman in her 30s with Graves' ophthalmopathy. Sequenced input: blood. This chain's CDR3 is CASSQSPGADYGYTF. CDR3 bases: TGCGCCAGCAGCCAAAGCCCAGGGGCGGACTATGGCTACACCTTC.